Following are 10 T cell receptor beta chains from one sample sequenced in a study of OX40 agonist ivuxolimab in advanced cancers. The assay was immunoSEQ multiplex PCR, and TCRdb's table has in-frame clones only and misses some. The sample contains 50,000 to 65,000 clones, 88% of which appear only once. Sample: CD4+ or CD8+ T cells sorted from blood, taken in a trial of the OX40 agonist ivuxolimab. Receptor source: an adult with an advanced solid tumor such as melanoma, head and neck, liver or kidney cancer.

This clone was recorded a few times. J is TRBJ2-1 and V is TRBV7-2; TRBD2 agrees at 8 bases. Germline CDR1 is SGHTA and CDR2 is FQGNSA. V shed 2 bases, J shed 3 bases, and the junction held 3 bases outside the gene matches. The CDR3 extends over 15 amino acids. CDR3 coding DNA: TGTGCCAGCAGCTTATTAGCGGGGAACTACAATGAGCAGTTCTTC. This encodes CASSLLAGNYNEQFF.

The genes are TRBV5-1 and TRBJ1-4; D call uncertain. Germline V gene data show CDR1 as SGHRS and CDR2 as YFSETQ. There are 15 residues in the CDR3. V lost 4 bases and J 8 bases, leaving 18 bases between the germline ends. CDR3 in DNA: TGCGCCAGCAGCCTGGACCCGTCGCCCAGGGAAAAACTGTTTTTT. Translated: CASSLDPSPREKLFF.

The chain combines TRBV7-9 with TRBJ2-3; TRBD2 matches at 8 bases. The trim removed 1 base at V and 0 bases at J, leaving 6 bases unmatched. The CDR3 is made up of 17 amino acids. Germline V lookup: CDR1 SEHNR, CDR2 FQNEAQ (reference sequence). CDR3 residues: CASSLGLLAGSTDTQYF. The CDR3 DNA follows: TGTGCCAGCAGCTTAGGGTTGCTAGCGGGTAGCACAGATACGCAGTATTTT.

The V and J genes are TRBV5-5 and TRBJ2-3; no clear D. Trimming removed 4 bases from V and 2 bases from J, with 8 bases in between. Germline-derived CDR1 and CDR2 are SGHKS and YYEKEE (reference sequence). This CDR3 contains 13 residues. The CDR3 coding sequence is TGTGCCAGCAGCCGGTCTCCCACAGATACGCAGTATTTT. Translation: CASSRSPTDTQYF.

A word on this clone: The limits of the CDR3 on the DNA are not certain, so only TCRdb's listed CDR3 is given. The chain employs TRBV21-1 and TRBJ2-3; the listed D gene, TRBD2, was not tested against the DNA. TRBV21-1 is classified as a pseudogene. Both ends counted, the CDR3 spans 16 residues. The CDR3 sequence: CASKPWGGGSTDTQYF.

The chain has TRBV6-5 and TRBJ2-5, with D unresolved. Germline CDR1 reads MNHEY; CDR2 reads SVGAGI. V shed 5 bases and J shed 0 bases, with 7 bases lying between them. This CDR3 contains 13 residues. The CDR3 coding sequence is TGTGCCAGCAGTGAAGTGAACCAAGAGACCCAGTACTTC. It is translated as CASSEVNQETQYF.

The V and J genes are TRBV19 and TRBJ2-6, with a possible D match to TRBD2 (5 bases). There are 17 residues in the CDR3. V lost 2 bases to trimming and J lost 4 bases, with 15 bases between them. CDR1 and CDR2 from the germline V gene are LNHDA and SQIVND (reference sequence). The CDR3 sequence: CASSILASPGGANVLTF. The DNA for the CDR3 is TGTGCCAGTAGTATACTAGCAAGTCCGGGCGGGGCCAACGTCCTGACTTTC.

The genes are TRBV19 and TRBJ1-5, with 12 bases fitting TRBD1. The CDR3 runs 15 residues. With 5 bases clipped from V and 6 bases from J, the junction kept 5 bases outside the gene matches. Germline assignment: CDR1 LNHDA and CDR2 SQIVND (reference sequence). CDR3 coding DNA: TGTGCCAGTAGTGGCGGGACAGGGGGCTTTCAGCCCCAGCATTTT. Protein: CASSGGTGGFQPQHF. The full variable domain, completed using reference TRBV19 and TRBJ1-5, is DGGITQSPKYLFRKEGQNVTLSCEQNLNHDAMYWYRQDPGQGLRLIYYSQIVNDFQKGDIAEGYSVSREKKESFPLTVTSAQKNPTAFYLCASSGGTGGFQPQHFGDGTRLSIL.

The chain recombines TRBV11-3 with TRBJ2-1, with D possibly TRBD2 on 6 matching bases. The length of the CDR3 is 15 residues. From germline, CDR1 is SGHNT and CDR2 YENEEA. The V and J ends lost 0 bases and 4 bases respectively, with 10 bases between them. DNA for the CDR3: TGTGCCAGCAGCTTAGAAGTAGCGGAGTACAATGAGCAGTTCTTC. Its translation: CASSLEVAEYNEQFF.

V usage is TRBV19 and J usage is TRBJ2-7; 8 nucleotides match TRBD2. The V gene end was trimmed by 4 bases and the J gene end by 6 bases; junction bases not matched to a gene: 8. Germline V gene data show CDR1 as LNHDA and CDR2 as SQIVND (reference sequence). This CDR3 region has 14 residues. The CDR3 bases are TGTGCCAGTAGTACCGGGACTAGGGAGCGCGAGCAGTACTTC. It yields the protein CASSTGTREREQYF. The full variable domain, completed using reference TRBV19 and TRBJ2-7, is DGGITQSPKYLFRKEGQNVTLSCEQNLNHDAMYWYRQDPGQGLRLIYYSQIVNDFQKGDIAEGYSVSREKKESFPLTVTSAQKNPTAFYLCASSTGTREREQYFGPGTRLTVT.